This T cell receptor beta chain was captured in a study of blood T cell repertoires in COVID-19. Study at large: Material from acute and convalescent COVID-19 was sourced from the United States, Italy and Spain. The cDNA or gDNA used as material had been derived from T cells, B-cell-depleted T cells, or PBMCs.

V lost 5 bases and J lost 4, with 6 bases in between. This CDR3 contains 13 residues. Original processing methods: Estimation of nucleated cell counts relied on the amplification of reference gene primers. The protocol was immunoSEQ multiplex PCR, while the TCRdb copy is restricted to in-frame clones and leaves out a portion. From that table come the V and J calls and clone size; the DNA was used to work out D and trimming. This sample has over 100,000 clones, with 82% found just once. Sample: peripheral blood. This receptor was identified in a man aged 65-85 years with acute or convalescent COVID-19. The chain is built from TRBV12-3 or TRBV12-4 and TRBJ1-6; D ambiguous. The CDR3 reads CASSLEYNSPLHF. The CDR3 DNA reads TGTGCCAGCAGTCTGGAGTATAATTCACCCCTCCACTTT.